The entry that follows covers one T cell receptor beta chain sequence. Its antigen is not identified. The sample originates from a study of T cells in localized non-small cell lung cancer. Study-wide points: The highest T cell clonality was in uninvolved adjacent lung, above tumor.

The repertoire was sequenced with immunoSEQ multiplex PCR; TCRdb's copy has only in-frame clones and lacks some. This sample carries approximately 30,000 clones, roughly 93% of them seen once, and the ten largest clones take roughly 7.7%. This sequence was found in a female donor at least 60 years old with stage I lung adenocarcinoma. The source material was peripheral blood, sampled before any cancer treatment.

The CDR3 DNA reads TGCGCCAGCAGCGCGGGACACCCTCCACGCGAGCAGTACGTC. This gives the protein CASSAGHPPREQYV. V and J are TRBV10-1 and TRBJ2-7; D tentatively fits TRBD1 or TRBD2 (6 bases each). The CDR3 loop spans 14 amino acids. Germline lookup yields CDR1 WNHNN and CDR2 SYGVQD (reference sequence). The V and J ends lost 6 bases and 6 bases respectively, with 18 bases between them.